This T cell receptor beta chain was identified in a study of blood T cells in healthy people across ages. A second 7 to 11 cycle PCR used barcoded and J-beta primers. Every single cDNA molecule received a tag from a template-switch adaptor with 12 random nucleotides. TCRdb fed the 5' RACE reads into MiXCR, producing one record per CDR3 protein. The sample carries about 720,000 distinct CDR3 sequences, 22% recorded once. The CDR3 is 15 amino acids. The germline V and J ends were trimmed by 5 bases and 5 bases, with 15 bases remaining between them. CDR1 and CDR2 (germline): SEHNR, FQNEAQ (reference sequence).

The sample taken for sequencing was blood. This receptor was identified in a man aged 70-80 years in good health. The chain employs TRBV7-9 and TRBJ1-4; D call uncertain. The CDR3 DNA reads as TGTGCCAGCAGCGCAGGAGTCGGAGACAATGAAAAACTGTTTTTT. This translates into CASSAGVGDNEKLFF.